This T cell receptor beta chain is drawn from a study of monozygotic twins with inflammatory bowel disease. Worth noting for this clonotype: As yet, its antigen is unknown.

Study findings and constraints: Researchers report that IBD patients shared fewer clonotypes with others than healthy twins, especially amid disease activity. Perhaps reflecting limited power, concordant and discordant twins did not differ in repertoire similarity.

Germline CDR1 DFQATT, CDR2 SNEGSKA (reference sequence). CDR3 size: 16 residues. A 6-nucleotide sample barcode was carried by the UMIs, which template switching added. Reanalyzing the 5' RACE reads, TCRdb keeps one entry per CDR3 protein, without DNA. This sample lists 420,000 or so distinct CDR3 sequences; its ten largest clones have 2% to 2.5%. The clonotype originates from a human donor with ulcerative colitis or Crohn's disease, or a healthy co-twin of an affected twin (not recorded which). The chain carries TRBV20-1 and TRBJ2-6; the TRBD1 assignment by TCRdb is unverifiable without DNA. The sequencing sample was made of blood. CDR3 amino acids: CSAREQGKSLSNVLTF.